The TCR beta chain described here comes from a study of CD8 T cells in ankylosing spondylitis. Study outcomes and limitations: As for the disease-linked clones, they showed a CD8+ phenotype and occurred at relatively low frequencies in peripheral blood. Among TCR beta sequences, a motif of eight highly homologous variants appeared characteristic of ankylosing spondylitis blood.

For TCR beta, libraries came from quantitative 5'-RACE with molecular barcodes. TCRdb ran MiXCR on the 5' RACE reads and lists one entry per CDR3 protein. The repertoire holds 250,000 to 350,000 distinct CDR3 sequences, with about 19% as singletons. Germline V gene sequence: CDR1 DFQATT, CDR2 SNEGSKA (reference sequence). The V and J ends lost 4 bases and 6 bases respectively, with 9 bases between them. The CDR3 contains 11 residues. This clonotype was observed a few times. Antigen unknown. The specimen was blood, either unsorted or a sorted T cell fraction (not recorded which). The chain is built from TRBV20-1 and TRBJ1-2; weak D call: TRBD1 (6 bases). This sequence originates from a male donor with ankylosing spondylitis or in good health (not recorded which). The CDR3, as DNA: TGCAGTGCTACTACAGGGAATGGCTACACCTTC. Protein sequence: CSATTGNGYTF.